This T cell receptor beta chain was sequenced during a study of glioma-infiltrating T cells (dated by TCRdb to the mid-2010s). Background for the entire study: TCR alpha- and beta-chain repertoires were sequenced from glioma tissue, non-neoplastic brain tissue and matched peripheral blood mononuclear cells. Each tissue-infiltrating repertoire was compared with the same patient's peripheral blood repertoire to measure divergence between tissue and blood T-cell populations. Three low-grade glioma patients, several primary glioblastoma patients, and three non-glioma patients who contributed non-neoplastic brain tissue made up the paired cohort.

Concerning this clonotype itself: This clone's antigen is unknown. A much larger clone sits a single nucleotide away, making a read error possible.

V and J lose 6 bases and 0 bases, and a span of 11 bases separates them. Looking up the germline V gene yields CDR1 SNHLY and CDR2 FYNNEI. Reading from cysteine to phenylalanine, the CDR3 counts 15 amino acids. The entry retains the CDR3 DNA only, 45 bases that are in frame from base 1. TCR alpha and beta CDR3 regions were amplified with the iRepertoire nested amplicon-rescue multiplex PCR (arm-PCR) platform from RNA. For one-step reverse transcription and amplification, roughly 85-400 ng of tissue mRNA or PBMC total RNA was used as input. Following bead purification, Illumina adapters were added by a secondary multiplex PCR, and libraries between 200 and 400 bp were gel-purified. Demultiplexing relied on internal 6-nucleotide barcodes carried by the libraries. Sequencing of the libraries was done on an Illumina MiSeq using 2x220 or 2x250 nucleotide paired-end reads. The study's own analysis went as follows. FLASH 1.2.11 was used to merge paired reads, and BWA-MEM then aligned the reads to the GRCh37 human genome before TRA and TRB reads were extracted. V and J assignment used an IMGT-derived reference of cassette sequences and CDR3 motifs that included pseudogenes. Reads were translated in three frames, and productive CDR3s were defined as those with a C...FGXG motif and no stop codons. A clonotype was defined as a unique combination of a V-J cassette pair and a CDR3 amino acid sequence. Filtering of reads was based on Hamming distance, with the threshold set by the sequence error rate of each sample in mapped regions. TCRdb reworked the public reads: Q25 trimming with fastp, MiXCR clone assembly, productive beta chains retained. One record per CDR3 amino acid sequence lists the most common genes and DNA. TCRdb's processing, not the authors' own work, is the source of the V and J calls. This sample has about 93,000 distinct CDR3 sequences in its table, and roughly 37% of those were observed once. In total, the top ten clones hold more than 30% of the sample.

What the work shows at the level of the full study, not this receptor alone: Only a very small number of CDR3 sequences turned up in both tissue and blood, a result put down to high CDR3 diversity combined with limited sampling. Group comparisons rested on small numbers: three non-neoplastic, three low-grade glioma and eight glioblastoma patients. VJ-independent divergence between tissue and blood was below expectation in non-neoplastic patients but above expectation in all gliomas, especially low-grade gliomas.

Material for sequencing was glioma tissue, nonneoplastic brain tissue, or PBMCs (not recorded which). This sequence was found in a human donor with low-grade glioma or glioblastoma, undergoing nonglioma brain surgery, or in good health (not recorded which). The chain links TRBV2 with TRBJ1-4; possibly the D gene is TRBD1, per 5 matching bases. The base sequence is TGTGCCAGCAGGAGGGACGGATCAACTAATGAAAAACTGTTTTTT. Translation gives CASRRDGSTNEKLFF.